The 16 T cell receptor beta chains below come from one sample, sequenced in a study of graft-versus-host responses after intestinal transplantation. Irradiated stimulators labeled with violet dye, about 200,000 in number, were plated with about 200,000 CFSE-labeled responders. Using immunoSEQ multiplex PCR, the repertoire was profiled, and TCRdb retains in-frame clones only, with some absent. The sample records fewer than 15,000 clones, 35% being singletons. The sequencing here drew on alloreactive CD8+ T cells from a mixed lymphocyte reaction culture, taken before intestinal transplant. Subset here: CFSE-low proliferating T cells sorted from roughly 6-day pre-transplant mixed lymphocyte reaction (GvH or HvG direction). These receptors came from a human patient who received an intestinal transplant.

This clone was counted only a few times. CDR3 region: CASSFGTGGTYEQYF. The CDR3 DNA reads TGCGCCAGCAGCTTCGGGACAGGGGGGACTTACGAGCAGTACTTC. This chain links TRBV5-1 with TRBJ2-7; 11 positions agree with TRBD1. CDR1 is SGHRS, CDR2 YFSETQ, per germline. The ends lost 2 bases at V and 4 bases at J; junction bases unmatched: 5. This CDR3 spans 15 amino acids.

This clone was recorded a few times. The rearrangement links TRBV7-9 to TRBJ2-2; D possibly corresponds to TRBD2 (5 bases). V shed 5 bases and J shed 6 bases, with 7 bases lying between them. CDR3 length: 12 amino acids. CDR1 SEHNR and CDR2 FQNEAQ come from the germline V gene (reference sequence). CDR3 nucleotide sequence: TGTGCCAGCAGCCTGGGAGCCGGGGAGCTGTTTTTT. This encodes CASSLGAGELFF.

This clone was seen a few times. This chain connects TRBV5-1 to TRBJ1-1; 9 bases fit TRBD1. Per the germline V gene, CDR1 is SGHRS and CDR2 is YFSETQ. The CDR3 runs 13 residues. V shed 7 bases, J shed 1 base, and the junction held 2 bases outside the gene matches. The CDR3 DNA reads TGCGCCAGCTCACAGGGGGCGAACACTGAAGCTTTCTTT. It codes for CASSQGANTEAFF.

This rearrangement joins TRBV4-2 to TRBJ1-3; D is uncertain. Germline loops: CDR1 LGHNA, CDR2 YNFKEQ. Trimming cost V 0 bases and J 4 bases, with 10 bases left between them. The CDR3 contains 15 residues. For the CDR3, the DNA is TGTGCCAGCAGCCAAGAGATGCAGGACGGAAACACCATATATTTT. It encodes CASSQEMQDGNTIYF.

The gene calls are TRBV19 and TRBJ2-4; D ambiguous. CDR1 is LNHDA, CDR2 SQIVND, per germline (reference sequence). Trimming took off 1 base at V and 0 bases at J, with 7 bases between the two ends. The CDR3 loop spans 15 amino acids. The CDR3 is CASSIVGLAKNIQYF. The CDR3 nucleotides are TGTGCCAGTAGTATAGTTGGGCTAGCCAAAAACATTCAGTACTTC.

CDR3 residues: CASSLRGYSNQPQHF. The DNA for the CDR3 is TGTGCCAGCAGCTTGCGGGGTTACAGCAATCAGCCCCAGCATTTT. The chain employs TRBV5-6 and TRBJ1-5; no clear D gene. The CDR3 covers 15 residues. V was clipped by 1 base and J by 1 base, with 9 bases between them. Germline loops: CDR1 SGHDT, CDR2 YYEEEE.

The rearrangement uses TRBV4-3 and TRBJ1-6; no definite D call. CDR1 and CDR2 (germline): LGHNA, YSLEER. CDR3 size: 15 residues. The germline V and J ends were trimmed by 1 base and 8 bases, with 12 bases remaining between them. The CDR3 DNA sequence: TGCGCCAGCAGCCAAGTGGATCTCTCAGATTCACCCCTCCACTTT. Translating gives CASSQVDLSDSPLHF.

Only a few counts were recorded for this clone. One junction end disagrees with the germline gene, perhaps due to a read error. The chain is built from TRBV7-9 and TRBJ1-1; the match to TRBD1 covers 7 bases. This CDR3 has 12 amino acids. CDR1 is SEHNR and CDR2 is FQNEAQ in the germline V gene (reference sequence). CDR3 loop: CASRTGNAEAFF. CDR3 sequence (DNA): TGTGCCAGCAGGACAGGGAACGCTGAAGCTTTCTTT.

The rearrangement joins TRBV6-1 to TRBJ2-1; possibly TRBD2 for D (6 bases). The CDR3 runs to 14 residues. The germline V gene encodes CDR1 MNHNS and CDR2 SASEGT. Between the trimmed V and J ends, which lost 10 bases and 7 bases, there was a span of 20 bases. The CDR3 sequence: CAIPDYRPWNEQFF. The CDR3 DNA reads TGTGCCATCCCGGACTACCGTCCTTGGAATGAGCAGTTCTTC.

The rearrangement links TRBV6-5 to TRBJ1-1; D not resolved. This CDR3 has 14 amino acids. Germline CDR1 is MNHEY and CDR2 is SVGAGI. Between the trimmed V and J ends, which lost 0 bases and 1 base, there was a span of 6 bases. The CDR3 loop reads CASSYSGENTEAFF. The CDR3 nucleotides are TGTGCCAGCAGTTACTCCGGGGAGAACACTGAAGCTTTCTTT.

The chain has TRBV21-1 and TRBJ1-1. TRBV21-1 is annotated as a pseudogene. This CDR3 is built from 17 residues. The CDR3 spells CASRFRVATQFRTEAFF. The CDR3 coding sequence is TGTGCCAGCAGATTTCGGGTAGCTACACAATTTCGCACTGAAGCTTTCTTT.

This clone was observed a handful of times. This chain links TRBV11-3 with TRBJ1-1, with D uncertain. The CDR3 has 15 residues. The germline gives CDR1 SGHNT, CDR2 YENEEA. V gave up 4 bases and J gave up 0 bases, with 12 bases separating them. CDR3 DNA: TGTGCCAGCAGCTATAGGTCGGGAATGAACACTGAAGCTTTCTTT. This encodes CASSYRSGMNTEAFF. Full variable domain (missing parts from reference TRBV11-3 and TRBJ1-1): EAGVVQSPRYKIIEKKQPVAFWCNPISGHNTLYWYLQNLGQGPELLIRYENEEAVDDSQLPKDRFSAERLKGVDSTLKIQPAELGDSAVYLCASSYRSGMNTEAFFGQGTRLTVV.

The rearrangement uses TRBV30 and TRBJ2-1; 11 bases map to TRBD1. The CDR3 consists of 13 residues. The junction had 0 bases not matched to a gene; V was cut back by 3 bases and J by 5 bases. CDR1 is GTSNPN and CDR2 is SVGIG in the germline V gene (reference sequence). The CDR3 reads CAWRDRGHNEQFF. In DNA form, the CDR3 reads TGTGCCTGGAGGGACAGGGGGCACAATGAGCAGTTCTTC.

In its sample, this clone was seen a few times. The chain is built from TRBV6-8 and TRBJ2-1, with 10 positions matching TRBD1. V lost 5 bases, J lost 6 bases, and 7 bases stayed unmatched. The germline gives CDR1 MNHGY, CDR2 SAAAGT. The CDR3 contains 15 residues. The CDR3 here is CASSEGTGVLNEQFF. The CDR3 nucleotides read TGTGCCAGCAGTGAGGGGACAGGGGTGCTCAATGAGCAGTTCTTC.

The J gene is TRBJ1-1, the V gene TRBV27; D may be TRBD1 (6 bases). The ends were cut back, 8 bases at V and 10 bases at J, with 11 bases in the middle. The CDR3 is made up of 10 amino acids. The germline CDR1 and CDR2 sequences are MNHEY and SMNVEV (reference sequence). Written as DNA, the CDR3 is TGTGCCAGCCTAAGAGGGGGAGCTTTCTTT. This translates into CASLRGGAFF.

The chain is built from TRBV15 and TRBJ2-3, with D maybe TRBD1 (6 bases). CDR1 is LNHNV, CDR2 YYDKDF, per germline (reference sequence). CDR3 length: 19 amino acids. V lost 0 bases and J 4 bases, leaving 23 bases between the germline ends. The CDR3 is CATSREVFYRVRRPDTQYF. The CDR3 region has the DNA TGTGCCACCAGCAGAGAGGTTTTTTACAGGGTTCGCCGTCCAGATACGCAGTATTTT.